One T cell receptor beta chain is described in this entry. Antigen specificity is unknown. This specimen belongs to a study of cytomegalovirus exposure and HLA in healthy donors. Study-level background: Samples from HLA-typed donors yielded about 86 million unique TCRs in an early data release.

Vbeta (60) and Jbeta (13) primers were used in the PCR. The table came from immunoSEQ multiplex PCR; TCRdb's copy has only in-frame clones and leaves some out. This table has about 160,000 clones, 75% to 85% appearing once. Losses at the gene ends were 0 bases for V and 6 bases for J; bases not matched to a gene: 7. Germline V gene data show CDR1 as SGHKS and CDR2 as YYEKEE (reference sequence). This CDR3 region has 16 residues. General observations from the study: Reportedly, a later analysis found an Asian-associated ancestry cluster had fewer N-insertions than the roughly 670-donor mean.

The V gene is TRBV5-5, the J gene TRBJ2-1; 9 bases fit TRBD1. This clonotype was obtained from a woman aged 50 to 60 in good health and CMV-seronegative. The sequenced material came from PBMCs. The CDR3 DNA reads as TGTGCCAGCAGCTTGGGGGGAGGGACAGGGATCAATGAGCAGTTCTTC. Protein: CASSLGGGTGINEQFF. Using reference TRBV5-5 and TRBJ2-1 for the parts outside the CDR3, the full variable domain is DAGVTQSPTHLIKTRGQQVTLRCSPISGHKSVSWYQQVLGQGPQFIFQYYEKEERGRGNFPDRFSARQFPNYSSELNVNALLLGDSALYLCASSLGGGTGINEQFFGPGTRLTVL.